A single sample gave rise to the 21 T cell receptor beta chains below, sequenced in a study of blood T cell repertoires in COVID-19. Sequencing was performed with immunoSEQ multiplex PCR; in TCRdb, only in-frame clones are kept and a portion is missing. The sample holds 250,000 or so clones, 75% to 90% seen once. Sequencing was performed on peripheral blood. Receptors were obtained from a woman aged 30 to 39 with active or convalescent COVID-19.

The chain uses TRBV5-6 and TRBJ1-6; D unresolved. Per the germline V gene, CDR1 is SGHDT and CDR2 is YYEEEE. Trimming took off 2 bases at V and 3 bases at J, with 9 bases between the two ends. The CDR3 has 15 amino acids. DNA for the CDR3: TGTGCCAGCAGCTTTTTTGCGGACTATAATTCACCCCTCCACTTT. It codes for CASSFFADYNSPLHF.

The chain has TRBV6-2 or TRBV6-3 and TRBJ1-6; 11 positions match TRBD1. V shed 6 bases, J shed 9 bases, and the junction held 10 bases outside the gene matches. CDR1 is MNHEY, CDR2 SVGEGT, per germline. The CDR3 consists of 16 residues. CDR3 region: CASSRTGGVTGSPLHF. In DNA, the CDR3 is TGTGCCAGCAGCCGGACAGGGGGCGTCACAGGTTCACCCCTCCACTTT.

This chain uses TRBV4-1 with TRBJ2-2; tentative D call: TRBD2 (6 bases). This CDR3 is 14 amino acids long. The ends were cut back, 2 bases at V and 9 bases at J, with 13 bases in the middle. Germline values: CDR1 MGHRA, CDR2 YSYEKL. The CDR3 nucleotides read TGCGCCAGCAGCCAATCGGACTACCAACGGGAGCTGTTTTTT. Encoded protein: CASSQSDYQRELFF.

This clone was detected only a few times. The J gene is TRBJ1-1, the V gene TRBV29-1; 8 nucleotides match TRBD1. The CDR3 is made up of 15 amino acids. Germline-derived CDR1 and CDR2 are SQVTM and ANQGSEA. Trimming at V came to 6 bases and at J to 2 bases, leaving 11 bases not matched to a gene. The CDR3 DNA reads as TGCAGCGTGGGATTCGGGACAGGCGGTAACACTGAAGCTTTCTTT. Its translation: CSVGFGTGGNTEAFF.

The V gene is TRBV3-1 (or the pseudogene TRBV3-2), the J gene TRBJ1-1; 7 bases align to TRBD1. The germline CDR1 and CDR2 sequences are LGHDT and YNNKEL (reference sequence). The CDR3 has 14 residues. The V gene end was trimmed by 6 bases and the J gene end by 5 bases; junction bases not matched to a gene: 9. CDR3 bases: TGTGCCAGCAGGGACAGGTTTCAGGGGACTGAAGCTTTCTTT. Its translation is CASRDRFQGTEAFF.

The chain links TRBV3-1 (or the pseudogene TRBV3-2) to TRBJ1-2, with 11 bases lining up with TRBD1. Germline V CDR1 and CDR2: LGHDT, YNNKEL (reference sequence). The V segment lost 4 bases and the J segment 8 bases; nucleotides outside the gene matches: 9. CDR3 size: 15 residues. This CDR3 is CASSPGRTGGDGYTF. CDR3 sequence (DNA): TGTGCCAGCAGCCCTGGGAGGACAGGGGGCGACGGCTACACCTTC.

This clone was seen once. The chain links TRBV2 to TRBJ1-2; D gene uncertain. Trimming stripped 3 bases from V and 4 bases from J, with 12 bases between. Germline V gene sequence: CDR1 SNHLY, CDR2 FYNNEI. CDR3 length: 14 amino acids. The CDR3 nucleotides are TGTGCCAGCAGTGACGACACCCGATTCTATGGCTACACCTTC. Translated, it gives CASSDDTRFYGYTF.

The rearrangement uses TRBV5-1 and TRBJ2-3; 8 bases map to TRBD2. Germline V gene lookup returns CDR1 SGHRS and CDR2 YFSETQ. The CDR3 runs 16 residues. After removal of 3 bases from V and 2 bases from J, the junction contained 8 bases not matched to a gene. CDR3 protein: CASSSEGRGATDTQYF. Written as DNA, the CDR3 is TGCGCCAGCAGCTCGGAGGGGCGGGGGGCCACAGATACGCAGTATTTT.

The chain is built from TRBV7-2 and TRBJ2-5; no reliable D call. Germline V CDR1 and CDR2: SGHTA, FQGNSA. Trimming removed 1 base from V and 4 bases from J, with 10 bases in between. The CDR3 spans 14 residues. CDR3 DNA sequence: TGTGCCAGCAGCTTAGGGGTAGCCCGAGAGACCCAGTACTTC. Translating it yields CASSLGVARETQYF. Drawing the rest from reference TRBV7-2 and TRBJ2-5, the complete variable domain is GAGVSQSPSNKVTEKGKDVELRCDPISGHTALYWYRQSLGQGLEFLIYFQGNSAPDKSGLPSDRFSAERTGGSVSTLTIQRTQQEDSAVYLCASSLGVARETQYFGPGTRLLVL.

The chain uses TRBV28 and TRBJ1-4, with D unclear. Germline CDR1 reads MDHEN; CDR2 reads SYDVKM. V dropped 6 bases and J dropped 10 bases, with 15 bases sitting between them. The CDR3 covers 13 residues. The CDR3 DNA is TGTGCCAGCAGACCTAGGGAGGTTAGAAAACTGTTTTTT. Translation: CASRPREVRKLFF.

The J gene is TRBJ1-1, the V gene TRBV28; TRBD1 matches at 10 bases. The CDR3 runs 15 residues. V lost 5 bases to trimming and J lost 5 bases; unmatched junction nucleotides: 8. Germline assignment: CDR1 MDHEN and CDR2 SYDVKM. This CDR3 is CASSPRDRGRTEAFF. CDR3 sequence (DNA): TGTGCCAGCAGTCCACGGGACAGGGGACGGACTGAAGCTTTCTTT.

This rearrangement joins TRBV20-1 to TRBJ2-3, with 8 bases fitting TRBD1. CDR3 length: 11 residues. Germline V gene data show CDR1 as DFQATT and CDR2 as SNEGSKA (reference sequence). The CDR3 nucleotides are TGCGGCGGACAGGGACCAGATACGCAGTATTTT. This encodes CGGQGPDTQYF.

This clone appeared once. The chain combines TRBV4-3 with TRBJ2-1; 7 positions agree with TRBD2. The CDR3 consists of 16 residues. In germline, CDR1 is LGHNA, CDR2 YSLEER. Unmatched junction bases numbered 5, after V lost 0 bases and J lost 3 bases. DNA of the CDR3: TGCGCCAGCAGCCAAGATGCTAGCGGCTACTACAATGAGCAGTTCTTC. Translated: CASSQDASGYYNEQFF.

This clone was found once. CDR3 region: CSARVGGTQYF. CDR3 bases: TGCAGTGCTAGAGTAGGGGGTACGCAGTATTTT. V is TRBV20-1 and J is TRBJ2-3, with D perhaps TRBD1 (6 bases). Trimming pared 1 base from V and 8 bases from J, leaving 7 bases between. This CDR3 is built from 11 residues. Germline lookup yields CDR1 DFQATT and CDR2 SNEGSKA (reference sequence).

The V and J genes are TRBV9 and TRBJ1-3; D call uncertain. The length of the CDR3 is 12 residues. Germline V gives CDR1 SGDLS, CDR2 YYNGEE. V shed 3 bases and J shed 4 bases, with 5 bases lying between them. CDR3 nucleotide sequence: TGTGCCAGCAGCGAGAGGGGAAACACCATATATTTT. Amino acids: CASSERGNTIYF.

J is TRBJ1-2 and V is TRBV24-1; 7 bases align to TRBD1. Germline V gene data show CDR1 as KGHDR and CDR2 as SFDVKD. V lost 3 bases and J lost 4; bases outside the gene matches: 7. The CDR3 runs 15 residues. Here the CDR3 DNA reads TGTGCCACCAGTGATGTGCAGGGGGATAGCTATGGCTACACCTTC. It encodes CATSDVQGDSYGYTF.

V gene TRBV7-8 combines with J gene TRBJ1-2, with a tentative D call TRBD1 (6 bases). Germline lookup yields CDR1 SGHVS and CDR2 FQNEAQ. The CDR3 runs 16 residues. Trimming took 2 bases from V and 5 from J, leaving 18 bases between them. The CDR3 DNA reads TGTGCCAGCAGCTTAAACCCAGACAGGACGGTATATGGCTACACCTTC. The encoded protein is CASSLNPDRTVYGYTF.

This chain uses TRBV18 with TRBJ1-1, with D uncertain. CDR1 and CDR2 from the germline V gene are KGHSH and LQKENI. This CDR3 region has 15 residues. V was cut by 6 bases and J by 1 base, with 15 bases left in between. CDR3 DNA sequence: TGTGCCAGCTCCCCTGCGCGGGCGACGAACACTGAAGCTTTCTTT. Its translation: CASSPARATNTEAFF.

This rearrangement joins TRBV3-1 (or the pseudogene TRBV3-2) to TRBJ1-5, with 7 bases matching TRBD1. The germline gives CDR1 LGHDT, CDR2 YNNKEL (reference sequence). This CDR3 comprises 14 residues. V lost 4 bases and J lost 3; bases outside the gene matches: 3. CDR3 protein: CASSLDRANQPQHF. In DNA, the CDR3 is TGTGCCAGCAGCCTAGACAGGGCCAATCAGCCCCAGCATTTT.

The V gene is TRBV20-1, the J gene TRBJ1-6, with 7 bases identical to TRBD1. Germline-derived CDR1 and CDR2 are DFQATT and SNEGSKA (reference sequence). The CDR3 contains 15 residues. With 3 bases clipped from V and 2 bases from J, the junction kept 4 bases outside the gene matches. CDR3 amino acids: CSASAGQPYNSPLHF. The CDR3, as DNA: TGCAGTGCTAGTGCGGGACAGCCCTATAATTCACCCCTCCACTTT.

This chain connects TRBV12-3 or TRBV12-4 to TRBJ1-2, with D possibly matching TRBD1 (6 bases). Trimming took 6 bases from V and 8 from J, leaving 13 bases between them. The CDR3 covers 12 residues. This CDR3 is CASSRGGRGYTF. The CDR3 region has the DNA TGTGCCAGCAGCCGGGGGGGCCGAGGCTACACCTTC.